At least ten counts were recorded for the clone carrying this T cell receptor beta chain. Its target is not known. This record belongs to a study of early T cells in non-severe SARS-CoV-2 infection. Study in general: From unsorted whole blood, bulk RNA was sequenced, and the chains remained unpaired. Study results and caveats: The study's VDJdb matching favored anti-spike CD8 responses and missed private and CD4 specificities.

Germline V gene lookup returns CDR1 LNHDA and CDR2 SQIVND (reference sequence). The CDR3 consists of 15 residues. V was clipped by 1 base and J by 0 bases, with 7 bases between them. MiXCR, run by TCRdb on the 5' RACE reads, gives a single entry per CDR3 protein. The table lists about 33,000 distinct CDR3 sequences, approximately 5% of them singletons. This sequence joins TRBV19 and TRBJ1-5, with D unclear. The sample taken for sequencing was whole blood. This receptor was taken from an adult who was a healthcare worker with PCR-confirmed SARS-CoV-2 infection or an uninfected control (not recorded which). The CDR3 reads CASSIGQYSNQPQHF. The CDR3 nucleotides are TGTGCCAGTAGTATAGGGCAGTATAGCAATCAGCCCCAGCATTTT.